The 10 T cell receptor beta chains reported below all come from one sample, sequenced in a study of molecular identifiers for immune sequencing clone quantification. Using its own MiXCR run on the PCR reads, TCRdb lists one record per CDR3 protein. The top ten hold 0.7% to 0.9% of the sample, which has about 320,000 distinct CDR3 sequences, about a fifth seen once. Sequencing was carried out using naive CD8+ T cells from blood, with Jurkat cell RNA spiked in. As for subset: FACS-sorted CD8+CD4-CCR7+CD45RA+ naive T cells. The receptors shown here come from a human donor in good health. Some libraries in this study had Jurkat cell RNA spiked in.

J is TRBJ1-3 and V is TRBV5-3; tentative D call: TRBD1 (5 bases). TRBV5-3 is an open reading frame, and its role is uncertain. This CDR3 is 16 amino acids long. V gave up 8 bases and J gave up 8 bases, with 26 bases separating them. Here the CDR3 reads CASSSQGSSPGHTIYF. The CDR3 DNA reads TGTGCCAGCAGTTCCCAGGGAAGTTCACCGGGACACACCATATATTTT.

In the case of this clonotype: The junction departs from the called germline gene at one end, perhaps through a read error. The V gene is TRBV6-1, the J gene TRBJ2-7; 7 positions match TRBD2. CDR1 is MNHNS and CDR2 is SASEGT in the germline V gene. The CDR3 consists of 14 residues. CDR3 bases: TGTGCCAGCAGTCTAAGCGGGATTAACTACGAGCAGTGCTTC. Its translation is CASSLSGINYEQCF.

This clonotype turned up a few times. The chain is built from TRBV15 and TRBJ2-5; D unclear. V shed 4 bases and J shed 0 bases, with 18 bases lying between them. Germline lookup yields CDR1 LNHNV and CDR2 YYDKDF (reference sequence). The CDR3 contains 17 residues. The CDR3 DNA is TGTGCCACCAGCATCCACAGTTCGCCGAGCGACCAAGAGACCCAGTACTTC. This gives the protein CATSIHSSPSDQETQYF.

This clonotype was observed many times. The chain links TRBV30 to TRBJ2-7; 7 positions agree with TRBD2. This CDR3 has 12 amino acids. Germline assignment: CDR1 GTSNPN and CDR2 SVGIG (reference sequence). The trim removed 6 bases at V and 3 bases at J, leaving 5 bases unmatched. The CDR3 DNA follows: TGTGCCTGTACTCTAGCGGACTACGAGCAGTACTTC. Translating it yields CACTLADYEQYF.

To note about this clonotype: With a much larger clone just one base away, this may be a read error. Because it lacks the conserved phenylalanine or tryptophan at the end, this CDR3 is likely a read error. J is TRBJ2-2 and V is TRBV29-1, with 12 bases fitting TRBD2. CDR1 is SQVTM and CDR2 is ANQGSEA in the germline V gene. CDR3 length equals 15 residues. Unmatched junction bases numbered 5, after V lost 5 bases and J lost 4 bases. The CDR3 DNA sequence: TGCAGCGTTTCTCTAGCGGGAGGGGGCACCGGGGAGCTGTTTCTT. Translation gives CSVSLAGGGTGELFL.

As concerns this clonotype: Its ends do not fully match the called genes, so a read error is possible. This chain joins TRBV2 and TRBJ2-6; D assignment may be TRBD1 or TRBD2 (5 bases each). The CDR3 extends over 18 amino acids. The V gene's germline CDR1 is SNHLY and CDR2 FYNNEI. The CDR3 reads CASIGDLGRAPGANVLSF. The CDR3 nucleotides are TGTGCCAGCATCGGGGATTTGGGCCGGGCCCCTGGGGCCAACGTCCTGTCTTTC.

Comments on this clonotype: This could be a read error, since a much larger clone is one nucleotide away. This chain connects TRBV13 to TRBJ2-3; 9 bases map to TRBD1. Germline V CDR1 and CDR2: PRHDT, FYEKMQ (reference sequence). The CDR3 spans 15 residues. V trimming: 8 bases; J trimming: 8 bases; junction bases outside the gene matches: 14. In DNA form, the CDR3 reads TGTGCCAGCGGCTCGACCGGGACAGGGTACGTTACGCAGTATTTT. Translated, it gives CASGSTGTGYVTQYF.

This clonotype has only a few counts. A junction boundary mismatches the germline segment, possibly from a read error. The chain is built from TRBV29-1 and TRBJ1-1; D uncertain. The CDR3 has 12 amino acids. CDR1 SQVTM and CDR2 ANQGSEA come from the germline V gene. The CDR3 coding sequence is TGCAGCGTTCAAAGCATGAACACTGAAGCTCTCTTT. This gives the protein CSVQSMNTEALF.

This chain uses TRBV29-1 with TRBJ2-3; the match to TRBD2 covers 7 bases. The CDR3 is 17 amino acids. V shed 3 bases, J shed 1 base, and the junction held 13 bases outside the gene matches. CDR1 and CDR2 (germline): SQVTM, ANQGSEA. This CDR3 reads CSVDGLNRGGGTDTQYF. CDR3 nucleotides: TGCAGCGTTGATGGGCTCAATCGGGGAGGGGGCACAGATACGCAGTATTTT.

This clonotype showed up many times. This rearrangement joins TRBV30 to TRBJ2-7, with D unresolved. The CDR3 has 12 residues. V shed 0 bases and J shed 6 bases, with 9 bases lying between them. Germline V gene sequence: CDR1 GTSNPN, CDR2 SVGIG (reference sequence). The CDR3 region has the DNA TGTGCCTGGAGTGTCTTTCGATCCGAGCAGTACTTC. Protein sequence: CAWSVFRSEQYF.